The text below deals with one T cell receptor (beta chain). The sample belongs to a study of blood T cell repertoires in COVID-19. The wider study: T cells, B-cell-depleted T cells, or PBMCs provided the cDNA or gDNA that served as material.

The germline CDR1 and CDR2 sequences are LNHDA and SQIVND (reference sequence). This CDR3 region has 14 residues. V was shortened by 7 bases and J by 7 bases, with 17 bases between the two germline ends. Generated by immunoSEQ multiplex PCR, the TCRdb table keeps only in-frame clones and is missing some. The sample contains roughly 190,000 clones, about 87% of which appear only once. The chain is built from TRBV19 and TRBJ1-5; D may be TRBD1 (6 bases). The sequencing sample was made of peripheral blood. This TCR was sampled from a man between 18 and 29 years old with active or convalescent COVID-19. CDR3 residues: CASMGGGGGQPQHF. Written as DNA, the CDR3 is TGTGCCAGTATGGGGGGCGGGGGCGGACAGCCCCAGCATTTT.